This T cell receptor beta chain stems from a study of T cells in Graves' hyperthyroidism and ophthalmopathy. The V segment lost 9 bases and the J segment 4 bases; nucleotides outside the gene matches: 17. CDR1 and CDR2 (germline): SGHAT, FQNNGV. The CDR3 covers 16 residues. Amplified TCR beta CDR3 regions derived from RNA transcripts. First-round RT-PCR with HTBI primers amplified the TCR CDR3 region. In TCRdb, the multiplex PCR reads were re-called with MiXCR into one record per CDR3 protein. Counted here are 660,000 or so distinct CDR3 sequences, roughly 20% occurring once; the ten biggest clones make up 34%.

The sequence was obtained from a man under 40 with Graves' ophthalmopathy. The chain couples TRBV11-2 to TRBJ2-7, with 8 nucleotides matching TRBD2. The material sequenced was blood. The CDR3 is CASGGANTGGGYEQYF. CDR3 DNA sequence: TGTGCCAGTGGCGGGGCGAACACCGGGGGGGGTTACGAGCAGTACTTC. Full variable domain (rest looked up from reference TRBV11-2 and TRBJ2-7): EAGVAQSPRYKIIEKRQSVAFWCNPISGHATLYWYQQILGQGPKLLIQFQNNGVVDDSQLPKDRFSAERLKGVDSTLKIQPAKLEDSAVYLCASGGANTGGGYEQYFGPGTRLTVT.